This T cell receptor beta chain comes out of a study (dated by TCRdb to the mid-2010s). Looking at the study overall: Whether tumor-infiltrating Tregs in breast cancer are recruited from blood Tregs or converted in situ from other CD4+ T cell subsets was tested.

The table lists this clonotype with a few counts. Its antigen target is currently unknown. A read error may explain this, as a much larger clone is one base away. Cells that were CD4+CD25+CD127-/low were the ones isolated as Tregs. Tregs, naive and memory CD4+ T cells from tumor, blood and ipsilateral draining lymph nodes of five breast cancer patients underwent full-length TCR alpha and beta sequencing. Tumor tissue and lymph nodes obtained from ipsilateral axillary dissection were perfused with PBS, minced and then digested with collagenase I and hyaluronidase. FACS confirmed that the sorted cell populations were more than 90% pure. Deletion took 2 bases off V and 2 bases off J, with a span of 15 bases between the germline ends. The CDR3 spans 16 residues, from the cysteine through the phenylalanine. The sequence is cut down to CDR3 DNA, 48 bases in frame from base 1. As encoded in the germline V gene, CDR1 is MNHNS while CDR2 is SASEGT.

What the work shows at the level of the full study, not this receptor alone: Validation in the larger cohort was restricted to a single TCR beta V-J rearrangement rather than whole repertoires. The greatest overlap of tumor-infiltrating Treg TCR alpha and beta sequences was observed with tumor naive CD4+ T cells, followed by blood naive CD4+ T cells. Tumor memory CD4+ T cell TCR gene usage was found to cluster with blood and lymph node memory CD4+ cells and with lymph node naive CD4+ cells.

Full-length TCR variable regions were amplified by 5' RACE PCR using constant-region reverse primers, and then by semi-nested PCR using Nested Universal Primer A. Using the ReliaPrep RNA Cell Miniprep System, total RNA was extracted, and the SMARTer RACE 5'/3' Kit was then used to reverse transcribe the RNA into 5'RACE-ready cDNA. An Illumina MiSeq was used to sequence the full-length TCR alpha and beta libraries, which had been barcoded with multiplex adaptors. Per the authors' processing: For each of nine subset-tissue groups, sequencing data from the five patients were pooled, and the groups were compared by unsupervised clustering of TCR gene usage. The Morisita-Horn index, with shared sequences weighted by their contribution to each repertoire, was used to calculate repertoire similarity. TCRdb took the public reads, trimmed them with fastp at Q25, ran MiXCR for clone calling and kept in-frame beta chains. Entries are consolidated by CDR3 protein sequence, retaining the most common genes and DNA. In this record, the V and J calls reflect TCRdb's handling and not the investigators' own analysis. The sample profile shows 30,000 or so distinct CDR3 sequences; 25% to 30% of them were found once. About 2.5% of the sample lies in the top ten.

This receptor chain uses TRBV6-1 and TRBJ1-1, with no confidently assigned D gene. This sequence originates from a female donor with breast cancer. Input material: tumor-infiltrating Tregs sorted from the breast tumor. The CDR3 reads CASSEPSGGINTEAFF. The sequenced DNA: TGTGCCAGCAGTGAACCGTCAGGAGGGATTAACACTGAAGCTTTCTTT.